Sequencing of this TCR beta chain was carried out in a study of shared clonotypes between healthy human individuals. Findings and caveats of the study: Incompleteness in sorted-subset sequencing, despite large depth, was shown by rarefaction.

This clone has only a few counts. Its antigen is unknown. At the DNA level, this CDR3 is encoded by other sequences in the same sample as well. The assay was immunoSEQ multiplex PCR, and TCRdb's table has in-frame clones only and misses some. The table has about 2.4 million clones, around 94% seen once. The clonotype originates from a man aged 18 to 30 in good health. Sample: naive CD4+ T cells sorted from blood. Specified subset: CD45RA+ positively selected.

The CDR3 is CASSLGGQGYEQYF. In DNA form, the CDR3 reads TGCGCCAGCAGCTTGGGGGGACAGGGATACGAGCAGTACTTC. This chain joins TRBV5-1 and TRBJ2-7; 9 positions agree with TRBD1. V gave up 0 bases and J gave up 4 bases; unmatched junction bases: 2. The CDR3 has 14 amino acids. The germline gives CDR1 SGHRS, CDR2 YFSETQ.